This TCR beta chain was sequenced in a study of blood T cell repertoires in COVID-19. Looking at the study overall: PBMCs, B-cell-depleted T cells, or T cells were the source of the cDNA or gDNA that made up the material.

The CDR3 is made up of 15 amino acids. V lost 0 bases and J 8 bases, leaving 16 bases between the germline ends. The germline V gene encodes CDR1 LGHDT and CDR2 YNNKEL (reference sequence). This table comes from immunoSEQ multiplex PCR, and its TCRdb copy is limited to in-frame clones, with some not included. The table includes a few hundred thousand clones, 83% detected once. The receptor was isolated from a man in his forties or fifties with active or convalescent COVID-19. This chain links TRBV3-1 (or the pseudogene TRBV3-2) with TRBJ1-2; a possible D gene is TRBD1 (5 bases). The material sequenced was peripheral blood. As DNA, the CDR3 is TGTGCCAGCAGCCAAGAAACGCGGGGCCTCAGGGGCTACACCTTC. It is translated as CASSQETRGLRGYTF.